This T cell receptor (beta chain) comes out of a study of blood T cell repertoires in COVID-19. V was pared by 6 bases and J by 1 base, with 12 bases between. Germline loops: CDR1 SGHTA, CDR2 FQGNSA. CDR3 length equals 14 residues. Sequenced by immunoSEQ multiplex PCR; TCRdb stores in-frame clones only, minus some. In the table there are about 380,000 clones, approximately 80% of which are singletons. This clone appeared a few times. The sample was peripheral blood. The TCR sequence derives from a human donor with acute or convalescent COVID-19. The donor label of this sample is uncertain. V usage is TRBV7-2 and J usage is TRBJ1-1; D ambiguous. Written as DNA, the CDR3 is TGTGCCAGCAGTAGAGGCCAACCGAACACTGAAGCTTTCTTT. As protein: CASSRGQPNTEAFF.